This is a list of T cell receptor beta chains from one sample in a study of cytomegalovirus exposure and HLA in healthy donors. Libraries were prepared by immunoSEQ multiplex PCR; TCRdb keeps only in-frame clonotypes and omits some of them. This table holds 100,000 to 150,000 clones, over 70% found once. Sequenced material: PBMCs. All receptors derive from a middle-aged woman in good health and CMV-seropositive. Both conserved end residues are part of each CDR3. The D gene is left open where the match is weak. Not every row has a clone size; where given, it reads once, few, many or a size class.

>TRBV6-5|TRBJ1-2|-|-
CASSSLDRSNGYTF
TGTGCCAGCAGCTCTTTAGACAGGAGCAATGGCTACACCTTC
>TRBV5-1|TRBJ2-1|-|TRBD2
CASSRLAGWYNEQFF
TGCGCCAGCAGCCGACTAGCAGGTTGGTACAATGAGCAGTTCTTC
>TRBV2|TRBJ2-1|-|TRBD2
CASRRLGAGGRGEQFF
TGTGCCAGCAGACGTTTAGGTGCGGGGGGGCGGGGTGAGCAGTTCTTC
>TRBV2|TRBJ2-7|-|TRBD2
CASSERSLAGDEQYF
TGTGCCAGCAGTGAAAGGAGTCTAGCGGGAGACGAGCAGTACTTC
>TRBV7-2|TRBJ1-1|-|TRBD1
CASSLAGTGGSEAFF
TGTGCCAGCAGCTTAGCTGGGACAGGGGGGAGTGAAGCTTTCTTT
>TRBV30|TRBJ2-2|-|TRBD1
CAWSVGQGKAGELFF
TGTGCCTGGAGTGTAGGACAGGGGAAAGCCGGGGAGCTGTTTTTT
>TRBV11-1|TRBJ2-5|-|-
CASSLGRGQETQYF
TGTGCCAGCAGCTTGGGCAGGGGCCAAGAGACCCAGTACTTC
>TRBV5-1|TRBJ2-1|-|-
CASSLVVVENNEQFF
TGCGCCAGCAGCTTGGTAGTCGTTGAAAACAATGAGCAGTTCTTC
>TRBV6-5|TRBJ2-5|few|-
CASSSGRGKTQYF
TGTGCCAGCAGTTCGGGACGGGGGAAGACCCAGTACTTC
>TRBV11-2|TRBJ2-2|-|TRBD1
CASSSDRGKGIAGELFF
TGTGCCAGCAGCTCGGACAGGGGGAAGGGAATAGCCGGGGAGCTGTTTTTT
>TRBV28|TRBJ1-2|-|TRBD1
CASSGTAKRNYGYTF
TGTGCCAGCAGCGGGACAGCCAAAAGGAACTATGGCTACACCTTC
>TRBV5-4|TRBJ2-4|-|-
CASSLRGRTEQNIQYF
TGTGCCAGCAGCTTGAGGGGCCGGACAGAACAAAACATTCAGTACTTC
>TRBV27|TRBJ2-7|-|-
CASSSTRQAGWDEQYF
TGTGCCAGCAGTTCGACACGACAGGCAGGATGGGACGAGCAGTACTTC
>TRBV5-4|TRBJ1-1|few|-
CASSFGGTRGNTEAFF
TGTGCCAGCAGCTTCGGAGGGACCCGGGGGAACACTGAAGCTTTCTTT
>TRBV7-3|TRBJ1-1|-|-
CASSLEGGRGLSEAFF
TGTGCCAGCAGCTTAGAGGGGGGGCGGGGGCTGTCTGAAGCTTTCTTT
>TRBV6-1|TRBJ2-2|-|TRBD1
CAIITGTETGELFF
TGTGCCATCATAACCGGGACAGAGACCGGGGAGCTGTTTTTT
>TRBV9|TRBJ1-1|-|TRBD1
CASSPRLRVTGVNTEAFF
TGTGCCAGCAGCCCGAGACTAAGGGTGACAGGGGTGAACACTGAAGCTTTCTTT
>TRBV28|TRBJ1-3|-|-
CASSADRLDTIYF
TGTGCCAGCAGTGCCGACAGGCTGGACACCATATATTTT
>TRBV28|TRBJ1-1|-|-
CASSLDRKNTEAFF
TGTGCCAGCAGTCTTGACAGGAAGAACACTGAAGCTTTCTTT
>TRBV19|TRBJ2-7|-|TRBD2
CASSQLAEPYEQYF
TGTGCCAGTTCACAACTAGCGGAACCCTACGAGCAGTACTTC
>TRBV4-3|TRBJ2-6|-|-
CASSQGRSSGANVLTF
TGCGCCAGCAGCCAAGGCAGGTCGTCTGGGGCCAACGTCCTGACTTTC
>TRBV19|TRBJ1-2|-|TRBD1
CASSMAGQDNRYTF
TGTGCCAGTAGTATGGCGGGACAGGATAACAGGTACACCTTC
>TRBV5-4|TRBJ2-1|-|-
CASSLTVMSSYNEQFF
TGTGCCAGCAGCTTGACGGTTATGAGCTCCTACAATGAGCAGTTCTTC
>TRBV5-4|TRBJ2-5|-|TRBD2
CARRRRLAGAVYQETQYF
TGTGCCAGAAGAAGAAGACTAGCGGGAGCGGTATACCAAGAGACCCAGTACTTC
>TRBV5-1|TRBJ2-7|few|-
CASSLGQGPYPYEQYF
TGCGCCAGCAGCTTGGGGCAGGGTCCTTACCCATACGAGCAGTACTTC
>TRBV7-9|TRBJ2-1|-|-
CASSLGRLNEQFF
TGTGCCAGCAGCTTAGGAAGACTTAATGAGCAGTTCTTC
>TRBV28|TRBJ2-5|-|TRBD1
CASSYPGTGQETQYF
TGTGCCAGCAGTTACCCCGGGACAGGGCAAGAGACCCAGTACTTC
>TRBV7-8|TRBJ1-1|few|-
CASSPTGNTEAFF
TGTGCCAGCAGTCCCACAGGGAACACTGAAGCTTTCTTT
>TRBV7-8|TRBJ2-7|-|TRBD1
CASNPRTGNPYEQYF
TGTGCCAGCAACCCCCGGACAGGGAATCCCTACGAGCAGTACTTC
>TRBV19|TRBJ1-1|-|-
CATIRGRVPNTEAFF
TGTGCCACTATAAGGGGTCGGGTTCCGAACACTGAAGCTTTCTTT
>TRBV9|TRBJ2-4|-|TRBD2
CASSAGRLAGAQNIQYF
TGTGCCAGCAGCGCAGGGAGACTAGCGGGAGCCCAAAACATTCAGTACTTC
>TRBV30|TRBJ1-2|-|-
CAWRGQVYGYTF
TGTGCCTGGAGGGGACAAGTCTATGGCTACACCTTC
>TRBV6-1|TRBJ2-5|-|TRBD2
CASSEATGGGRETQYF
TGTGCCAGCAGTGAAGCGACAGGCGGGGGGCGGGAGACCCAGTACTTC
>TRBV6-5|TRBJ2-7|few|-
CASSSRANEQYF
TGTGCCAGCAGTTCGCGAGCTAACGAGCAGTACTTC
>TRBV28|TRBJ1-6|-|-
CASSSGLLESLHF
TGTGCCAGCAGTTCGGGACTCCTAGAATCCCTCCACTTT
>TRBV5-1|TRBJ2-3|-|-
CASSLFLGLTDTQYF
TGCGCCAGCAGCCTCTTCCTGGGACTCACAGATACGCAGTATTTT
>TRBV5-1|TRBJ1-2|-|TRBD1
CASSSQQGDGYTF
TGCGCCAGCAGCTCGCAACAGGGGGATGGCTACACCTTC
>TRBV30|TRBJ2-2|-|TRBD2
CAWSIGSGTSPGELFF
TGTGCCTGGAGTATTGGTAGCGGGACCTCCCCCGGGGAGCTGTTTTTT
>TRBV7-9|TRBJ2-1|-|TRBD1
CASSSLDRGLHEQFF
TGTGCCAGCAGCTCTTTGGACAGGGGTCTGCATGAGCAGTTCTTC
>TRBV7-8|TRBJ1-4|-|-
CASSSDGARGLFF
TGTGCCAGCAGCTCCGATGGAGCCAGGGGACTGTTTTTT
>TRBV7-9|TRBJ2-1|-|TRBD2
CASSSGLARDNEQFF
TGTGCCAGCAGCTCGGGACTAGCAAGGGATAATGAGCAGTTCTTC
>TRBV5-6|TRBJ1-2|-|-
CASSVSLGVNPIYGYTF
TGTGCCAGCAGCGTCTCCCTAGGGGTCAACCCCATCTATGGCTACACCTTC
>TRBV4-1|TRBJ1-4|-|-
CASSQDREEKLFF
TGCGCCAGCAGCCAAGACCGGGAGGAAAAACTGTTTTTT
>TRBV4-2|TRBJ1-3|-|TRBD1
CASSQDRDSLNTIYF
TGTGCCAGCAGCCAAGACCGGGACAGCTTAAACACCATATATTTT
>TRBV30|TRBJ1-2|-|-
CAWSSDQGRLGGYTF
TGTGCCTGGAGTAGCGACCAGGGTCGGCTCGGGGGCTACACCTTC
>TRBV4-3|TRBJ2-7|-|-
CASSPGRDSGYEQYF
TGCGCCAGCAGCCCCGGGCGGGATAGTGGCTACGAGCAGTACTTC
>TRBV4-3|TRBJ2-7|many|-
CASSQLKQGVRHEQYF
TGCGCCAGCAGCCAACTCAAACAGGGAGTACGCCACGAGCAGTACTTC
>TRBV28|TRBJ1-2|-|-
CASSLGGANYGYTF
TGTGCCAGCAGTTTGGGCGGGGCCAACTATGGCTACACCTTC
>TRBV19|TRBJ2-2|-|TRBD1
CASSIILEGTGGTGELFF
TGTGCCAGTAGTATAATTTTGGAGGGGACAGGGGGAACCGGGGAGCTGTTTTTT
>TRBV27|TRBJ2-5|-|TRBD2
CASRRTSGRFETQYF
TGTGCCAGCAGACGGACTAGCGGGAGGTTCGAGACCCAGTACTTC
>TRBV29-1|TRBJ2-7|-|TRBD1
CSVTDRGGSYEQYF
TGCAGCGTGACGGACAGGGGGGGATCCTACGAGCAGTACTTC
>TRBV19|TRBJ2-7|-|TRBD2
CASSIGLAGAYEQYF
TGTGCCAGTAGTATAGGGCTAGCGGGTGCCTACGAGCAGTACTTC
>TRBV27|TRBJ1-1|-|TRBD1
CASSQIWTGTNTEAFF
TGTGCCAGCAGCCAAATCTGGACAGGGACGAACACTGAAGCTTTCTTT